These 7 T cell receptor beta chains came from one sample sequenced in a study of long-term antiretroviral therapy in people with HIV. Survey level was the resolution at which the v3.0 immunoSEQ assay ran. Generated by immunoSEQ multiplex PCR, the TCRdb table keeps only in-frame clones and is missing some. The data hold more than 25,000 clones, with roughly 80% observed a single time. The sequenced sample was unsorted PBMCs, obtained 2.1 years after starting antiretroviral therapy. The receptors shown here come from a man between 25 and 39 years old with HIV.

The chain couples TRBV5-1 to TRBJ1-3, with 8 bases matching TRBD1. CDR3 length: 17 amino acids. The germline CDR1 and CDR2 sequences are SGHRS and YFSETQ. With 4 bases clipped from V and 0 bases from J, the junction kept 9 bases outside the gene matches. CDR3 nucleotide sequence: TGCGCCAGCAGCCTGACCGGGACAGGCGGCTCTGGAAACACCATATATTTT. It specifies CASSLTGTGGSGNTIYF.

CDR3 sequence (DNA): TGCGCCAGCAGCTTGGGGACGGGAGAAAGGAATGAGCAGTTCTTC. This gives the protein CASSLGTGERNEQFF. The chain has TRBV5-1 and TRBJ2-1; possible D gene TRBD2, 6 bases. The CDR3 is 15 residues long. Per the germline V gene, CDR1 is SGHRS and CDR2 is YFSETQ. The V end was cut by 0 bases, the J end by 7 bases, with 14 bases between.

This chain joins TRBV6-1 and TRBJ2-7, with no clear D. The CDR3 runs 16 residues. Germline V gene sequence: CDR1 MNHNS, CDR2 SASEGT. The germline V and J ends were trimmed by 0 bases and 2 bases, with 14 bases remaining between them. The CDR3 DNA reads TGTGCCAGCAGTGAAGCGTTGACCAACCCAACCTACGAGCAGTACTTC. The encoded protein is CASSEALTNPTYEQYF.

This clone is a singleton in its sample. The V and J genes are TRBV7-2 and TRBJ2-7; D may be TRBD2 (6 bases). The CDR3 runs to 15 residues. V was clipped by 0 bases and J by 5 bases, with 14 bases between them. The germline CDR1 and CDR2 sequences are SGHTA and FQGNSA. The CDR3 loop reads CASSLAGTGPHEQYF. Here the CDR3 DNA reads TGTGCCAGCAGCTTAGCTGGGACTGGTCCGCACGAGCAGTACTTC.

The chain has TRBV14 and TRBJ2-1; 7 bases fit TRBD1. The junction had 6 bases not matched to a gene; V was cut back by 2 bases and J by 5 bases. This CDR3 is 15 amino acids long. The germline gives CDR1 SGHDN, CDR2 FVKESK. Here the CDR3 reads CASSQFGTVHNEQFF. DNA for the CDR3: TGTGCCAGCAGCCAATTCGGGACAGTTCACAATGAGCAGTTCTTC.

The V and J genes are TRBV6-6 and TRBJ2-7; D uncertain. Deletions cut 5 bases from V and 6 bases from J, with 14 bases between. CDR3 length: 13 amino acids. The germline CDR1 and CDR2 sequences are MNHNY and SVGAGI (reference sequence). In DNA, the CDR3 is TGTGCCAGCAGTCCCCAGAATTTCCGCGAGCAGTACTTC. Translation: CASSPQNFREQYF.

This sequence joins TRBV6-5 and TRBJ2-3; TRBD2 aligns across 8 bases. CDR1 and CDR2 (germline): MNHEY, SVGAGI. With 8 bases clipped from V and 5 bases from J, the junction kept 9 bases outside the gene matches. The CDR3 spans 14 residues. CDR3 protein: CASRGGRFGDTQYF. CDR3 coding DNA: TGTGCCAGCCGGGGGGGGAGGTTCGGAGATACGCAGTATTTT.